This passage covers 19 T cell receptor beta chains from one sample sequenced in a study of T-cell reconstitution after alpha-beta-depleted transplantation in children. The TCRbeta library was prepared with unique molecular identifiers. TCRdb passed the PCR reads through MiXCR, listing each CDR3 protein once. The sample holds about 410,000 distinct CDR3 sequences; 20% are singletons and the top ten take 3.8%. This material consisted of PBMCs from the stem cell graft donor, taken from the stem cell graft. The receptor set was obtained from a human donor who donated a stem cell graft to a child with acute myeloid leukemia.

The table lists this clonotype with a few counts. CDR3 loop: CSVEVGVTYEQYF. The CDR3 region has the DNA TGCAGCGTTGAAGTTGGGGTCACCTACGAGCAGTACTTC. The chain employs TRBV29-1 and TRBJ2-7; D gene unclear. The CDR3 spans 13 residues. From germline, CDR1 is SQVTM and CDR2 ANQGSEA. V gave up 1 base and J gave up 2 bases, with 9 bases separating them.

A few counts support this clonotype. This chain joins TRBV3-1 and TRBJ1-1; D is possibly TRBD1 (5 bases). The CDR3 totals 13 residues. V shed 6 bases and J shed 7 bases, with 15 bases lying between them. CDR1 is LGHDT and CDR2 is YNNKEL in the germline V gene (reference sequence). This CDR3 is CASRLGTADEAFF. For the CDR3, the DNA is TGTGCCAGCAGACTAGGGACGGCAGATGAAGCTTTCTTT.

V and J are TRBV5-1 and TRBJ2-3; D might be TRBD2 (5 bases). V shed 1 base and J shed 3 bases, with 12 bases lying between them. Germline CDR1 reads SGHRS; CDR2 reads YFSETQ. The CDR3 totals 15 residues. The CDR3 DNA reads as TGCGCCAGCAGCTTGCGAGCGGTTGGTACAGATACGCAGTATTTT. This translates into CASSLRAVGTDTQYF.

In its sample, this clonotype was seen many times. V and J are TRBV20-1 and TRBJ2-3, with 12 bases identical to TRBD2. The CDR3 covers 16 residues. After removal of 0 bases from V and 0 bases from J, the junction contained 1 base not matched to a gene. Germline CDR1 reads DFQATT; CDR2 reads SNEGSKA (reference sequence). CDR3 loop: CSARDGLAGSTDTQYF. In DNA, the CDR3 is TGCAGTGCTAGAGATGGACTAGCGGGAAGCACAGATACGCAGTATTTT.

The chain carries TRBV7-2 and TRBJ2-1, with unresolved D. V was trimmed by 1 base and J by 5 bases, leaving 6 bases between them. The CDR3 extends over 13 amino acids. Germline-derived CDR1 and CDR2 are SGHTA and FQGNSA. CDR3 residues: CASSLGVNNEQFF. Written as DNA, the CDR3 is TGTGCCAGCAGCTTAGGAGTGAACAATGAGCAGTTCTTC.

This rearrangement joins TRBV10-3 to TRBJ2-1, with D uncertain. This CDR3 region has 12 residues. With 4 bases removed from V and 8 bases from J, the gap between germline ends came to 9 bases. CDR1 and CDR2 (germline): ENHRY, SYGVKD. The CDR3 here is CAISGDKDEQFF. The CDR3 nucleotides are TGTGCCATCAGTGGCGACAAGGATGAGCAGTTCTTC.

The table lists this clonotype with a few counts. This chain uses TRBV11-2 with TRBJ2-2; possible D gene TRBD1, 6 bases. Germline CDR1 is SGHAT and CDR2 is FQNNGV. This CDR3 spans 18 amino acids. V lost 4 bases and J 0 bases, leaving 18 bases between the germline ends. This CDR3 reads CASSSSVVGHTNTGELFF. As DNA, the CDR3 is TGTGCCAGCAGCTCGTCGGTTGTGGGACACACGAACACCGGGGAGCTGTTTTTT.

The chain has TRBV28 and TRBJ2-5; D is unresolved. Germline CDR1 is MDHEN and CDR2 is SYDVKM. Deletions cut 1 base from V and 5 bases from J, with 8 bases between. The CDR3 is made up of 13 amino acids. The chain's CDR3 is CASSLLDFETQYF. CDR3 nucleotide sequence: TGTGCCAGCAGTTTATTAGACTTTGAGACCCAGTACTTC.

J is TRBJ2-5 and V is TRBV11-2; 14 bases line up with TRBD2. Germline CDR1 SGHAT, CDR2 FQNNGV. Trimming took 4 bases from V and 3 from J; bases not matched to a gene: 7. This CDR3 contains 17 residues. CDR3 loop: CASSSRPGLAGEETQYF. The CDR3 DNA follows: TGTGCCAGCAGCTCCCGGCCGGGACTAGCGGGAGAAGAGACCCAGTACTTC.

The chain has TRBV18 and TRBJ2-1; TRBD2 matches 9 bases. After removal of 0 bases from V and 6 bases from J, the junction contained 3 bases not matched to a gene. Germline CDR1 is KGHSH and CDR2 is LQKENI. The CDR3 length is 15 residues. The DNA of the CDR3 is TGTGCCAGCTCACCACCGGCTAGCGGGGTCAATGAGCAGTTCTTC. Translating it yields CASSPPASGVNEQFF.

This clonotype was counted a few times. The rearrangement links TRBV20-1 to TRBJ1-5; the D is unclear. Germline V gene lookup returns CDR1 DFQATT and CDR2 SNEGSKA (reference sequence). There are 14 residues in the CDR3. V lost 5 bases and J 0 bases, leaving 11 bases between the germline ends. DNA of the CDR3: TGCAGTGCTCATCAGGACGGTAGCAATCAGCCCCAGCATTTT. It is translated as CSAHQDGSNQPQHF.

This clonotype was observed a few times. The rearrangement uses TRBV15 and TRBJ2-2; D may be TRBD1 or TRBD2 (5 bases each). The CDR3 runs to 15 residues. Germline loops: CDR1 LNHNV, CDR2 YYDKDF (reference sequence). V was shortened by 2 bases and J by 0 bases, with 7 bases between the two germline ends. Written as DNA, the CDR3 is TGTGCCACCAGCAGACCGGGACCGAACACCGGGGAGCTGTTTTTT. Protein: CATSRPGPNTGELFF.

This clonotype was seen only a few times. The chain is built from TRBV25-1 and TRBJ2-7, with 11 bases that match TRBD1. The CDR3 totals 16 residues. Germline loops: CDR1 MGHDK, CDR2 SYGVNS. After removal of 4 bases from V and 6 bases from J, the junction contained 11 bases not matched to a gene. Written as DNA, the CDR3 is TGTGCCAGCAGTGGATCCCCGGGACAGGGGGTGCGCGAGCAGTACTTC. Encoded protein: CASSGSPGQGVREQYF.

This clonotype was seen repeatedly, ten times or more. The chain couples TRBV20-1 to TRBJ2-7; 7 positions agree with TRBD2. The CDR3 has 14 residues. Germline CDR1 is DFQATT and CDR2 is SNEGSKA (reference sequence). V lost 3 bases and J lost 3; bases outside the gene matches: 8. CDR3 amino acids: CSARSALAVYEQYF. As DNA, the CDR3 is TGCAGTGCTAGGTCGGCGCTAGCGGTCTACGAGCAGTACTTC.

J is TRBJ2-1 and V is TRBV4-3; D gene ambiguous. V was trimmed by 0 bases and J by 8 bases, leaving 14 bases between them. Germline CDR1 reads LGHNA; CDR2 reads YSLEER. This CDR3 has 15 residues. As DNA, the CDR3 is TGCGCCAGCAGCCAAGAGGTCGGATATTTCGATGAGCAGTTCTTC. Protein sequence: CASSQEVGYFDEQFF.

J is TRBJ1-2 and V is TRBV5-1; 9 nucleotides match TRBD1. V lost 5 bases and J lost 6; bases outside the gene matches: 5. This CDR3 comprises 13 residues. Per germline, CDR1 SGHRS and CDR2 YFSETQ. The CDR3 sequence: CASRVDRGNGYTF. DNA of the CDR3: TGCGCCAGCAGGGTGGACAGGGGCAATGGCTACACCTTC.

This rearrangement joins TRBV29-1 to TRBJ1-2; 7 bases agree with TRBD1. The CDR3 loop spans 13 amino acids. The V gene end was trimmed by 5 bases and the J gene end by 4 bases; junction bases not matched to a gene: 7. In germline, CDR1 is SQVTM, CDR2 ANQGSEA. CDR3 in amino acids: CSVIQGESYGYTF. CDR3 DNA sequence: TGCAGCGTTATCCAGGGGGAGTCCTATGGCTACACCTTC.

This clonotype was seen more than once but under ten times. J is TRBJ2-2 and V is TRBV7-2, with D perhaps given as TRBD1 or TRBD2 (5 bases each). Trimming removed 6 bases from V and 4 bases from J, with 15 bases in between. Germline loops: CDR1 SGHTA, CDR2 FQGNSA. This CDR3 has 15 residues. The CDR3 DNA sequence: TGTGCCAGCAGGGCCGGGACGGACGCCACCGGGGAGCTGTTTTTT. This codes for CASRAGTDATGELFF.

This clonotype was detected only a few times. The chain uses TRBV25-1 and TRBJ1-2; TRBD1 matches at 8 bases. Per germline, CDR1 MGHDK and CDR2 SYGVNS. There are 19 residues in the CDR3. The trim removed 2 bases at V and 2 bases at J, leaving 16 bases unmatched. CDR3: CASSETAWPSGQENYGYTF. CDR3 in DNA: TGTGCCAGCAGTGAAACTGCCTGGCCCTCGGGACAGGAGAACTATGGCTACACCTTC.